This TCR beta chain derives from a study of blood T cell repertoires in COVID-19. At the level of the study: PBMCs, B-cell-depleted T cells, or T cells provided the cDNA or gDNA that made up the material.

Germline V gene data show CDR1 as KGHSH and CDR2 as LQKENI. Trimming stripped 3 bases from V and 5 bases from J, with 16 bases between. This CDR3 region has 15 residues. The method was immunoSEQ multiplex PCR; TCRdb's version includes in-frame clones alone and lacks a portion of them. The table includes under 250,000 clones, roughly 86% detected once. The sequenced sample was peripheral blood. The chain combines TRBV18 with TRBJ2-5; perhaps TRBD2 as D (5 bases). This clonotype originated in a woman older than 75 with COVID-19, enrolled during active disease. The CDR3 DNA sequence: TGTGCCAGCTCACCCTCTGGACTCCCCTCTGAGACCCAGTACTTC. Amino acid sequence: CASSPSGLPSETQYF. Variable domain in full (rest from reference TRBV18 and TRBJ2-5): NAGVMQNPRHLVRRRGQEARLRCSPMKGHSHVYWYRQLPEEGLKFMVYLQKENIIDESGMPKERFSAEFPKEGPSILRIQQVVRGDSAAYFCASSPSGLPSETQYFGPGTRLLVL.